The 21 T cell receptor beta chains reported below all come from one sample, sequenced in a study of blood T cell repertoires in COVID-19. Sequencing used immunoSEQ multiplex PCR; TCRdb keeps in-frame clones, though not all of them. The data hold about 180,000 clones, with 75% to 90% observed a single time. Specimen: peripheral blood. These TCRs come from a human donor with active or convalescent COVID-19. The donor label of this sample is uncertain.

This rearrangement joins TRBV7-6 to TRBJ2-3; the match to TRBD2 covers 7 bases. V lost 0 bases to trimming and J lost 3 bases; unmatched junction nucleotides: 6. The CDR3 has 16 amino acids. Germline CDR1 and CDR2: SGHVS and FNYEAQ. The CDR3 is CASSLAVGGPTDTQYF. CDR3 coding DNA: TGTGCCAGCAGCTTAGCGGTGGGAGGGCCGACAGATACGCAGTATTTT.

V and J are TRBV5-6 and TRBJ2-2; 7 nucleotides match TRBD1. The junction had 12 bases not matched to a gene; V was cut back by 3 bases and J by 7 bases. CDR3 length: 16 amino acids. The germline V gene encodes CDR1 SGHDT and CDR2 YYEEEE. The CDR3 is CASSSSGEGAGGELFF. The CDR3 coding sequence is TGTGCCAGCAGCTCGAGTGGAGAGGGGGCGGGCGGGGAGCTGTTTTTT.

This chain uses TRBV7-3 with TRBJ2-2, with D perhaps TRBD2 (5 bases). The V gene's germline CDR1 is SGHTA and CDR2 FQGTGA. V lost 5 bases to trimming and J lost 10 bases, with 14 bases between them. This CDR3 comprises 13 residues. The CDR3 protein is CASSNPDGVELFF. The CDR3 DNA is TGTGCCAGCAGCAACCCGGACGGGGTGGAGCTGTTTTTT.

The J gene is TRBJ1-1, the V gene TRBV5-8; a possible D gene is TRBD1 (5 bases). Germline V CDR1 and CDR2: SGHTS, YDEGEE. This CDR3 is built from 12 residues. Trimming left V 1 base short and J 8 bases short, with 9 bases between. In DNA, the CDR3 is TGTGCCAGCAGCTTGCTCCCAGGGGAAGCTTTCTTT. Its translation is CASSLLPGEAFF. The complete variable domain, with remaining parts taken from reference TRBV5-8 and TRBJ1-1, reads EAGVTQSPTHLIKTRGQQATLRCSPISGHTSVYWYQQALGLGLQFLLWYDEGEERNRGNFPPRFSGRQFPNYSSELNVNALELEDSALYLCASSLLPGEAFFGQGTRLTVV.

The chain carries TRBV5-4 and TRBJ2-7; TRBD2 matches at 8 bases. The V segment lost 3 bases and the J segment 3 bases; nucleotides outside the gene matches: 5. The CDR3 spans 14 residues. Germline V gene data show CDR1 as SGHNT and CDR2 as YYREEE (reference sequence). CDR3 bases: TGTGCCAGCAGCTATTCGGGAGGGTTCTACGAGCAGTACTTC. The encoded protein is CASSYSGGFYEQYF.

This chain connects TRBV25-1 to TRBJ2-7, with D possibly TRBD2 on 5 matching bases. CDR1 and CDR2 from the germline V gene are MGHDK and SYGVNS. V lost 3 bases to trimming and J lost 3 bases, with 18 bases between them. CDR3 length: 16 amino acids. Here the CDR3 reads CASSDSGSPGFYEQYF. The CDR3 DNA is TGTGCCAGCAGTGATTCGGGGTCCCCGGGTTTCTACGAGCAGTACTTC.

CDR3 protein: CAWRYPQGGYYEQYF. The DNA of the CDR3 is TGTGCCTGGAGGTACCCCCAGGGGGGATACTACGAGCAGTACTTC. This chain joins TRBV30 and TRBJ2-7; possibly TRBD1 for D (7 bases). CDR1 GTSNPN and CDR2 SVGIG come from the germline V gene (reference sequence). The CDR3 contains 15 residues. The V and J ends lost 3 bases and 3 bases respectively, with 18 bases between them.

The J gene is TRBJ2-1, the V gene TRBV28; 8 positions agree with TRBD1. The CDR3 is made up of 15 amino acids. V lost 5 bases to trimming and J lost 6 bases; unmatched junction nucleotides: 9. Germline-derived CDR1 and CDR2 are MDHEN and SYDVKM. CDR3 nucleotides: TGTGCCAGCAGTACCCGGGACAGGATAAGCAATGAGCAGTTCTTC. Translating gives CASSTRDRISNEQFF. Looking up the rest from reference TRBV28 and TRBJ2-1 gives the full variable domain: DVKVTQSSRYLVKRTGEKVFLECVQDMDHENMFWYRQDPGLGLRLIYFSYDVKMKEKGDIPEGYSVSREKKERFSLILESASTNQTSMYLCASSTRDRISNEQFFGPGTRLTVL.

This clone was seen once. The J gene is TRBJ1-1, the V gene TRBV6-5; 7 nucleotides match TRBD1. The junction had 11 bases not matched to a gene; V was cut back by 8 bases and J by 2 bases. Germline V CDR1 and CDR2: MNHEY, SVGAGI. The CDR3 sequence is 15 residues long. The CDR3, as DNA: TGTGCCAGCCCGAGGACAGGCCCGAGAAACACTGAAGCTTTCTTT. It specifies CASPRTGPRNTEAFF.

Only a few counts were recorded for this clone. This chain uses TRBV9 with TRBJ2-2; D may be TRBD1 (5 bases). The CDR3 consists of 13 residues. V was pared by 0 bases and J by 6 bases, with 6 bases between. Germline V lookup: CDR1 SGDLS, CDR2 YYNGEE. The CDR3 reads CASSVEGAGELFF. The CDR3 DNA follows: TGTGCCAGCAGCGTAGAAGGGGCCGGGGAGCTGTTTTTT.

V and J are TRBV5-5 and TRBJ2-5; D remains ambiguous. Trimming took off 3 bases at V and 2 bases at J, with 11 bases between the two ends. There are 14 residues in the CDR3. CDR1 and CDR2 from the germline V gene are SGHKS and YYEKEE (reference sequence). The CDR3, as DNA: TGTGCCAGCAGCTCCGAGATGATTCAAGAGACCCAGTACTTC. It yields the protein CASSSEMIQETQYF.

This sequence joins TRBV5-1 and TRBJ2-1; 10 nucleotides align to TRBD1. The CDR3 totals 15 residues. The trim removed 3 bases at V and 6 bases at J, leaving 6 bases unmatched. CDR1 and CDR2 from the germline V gene are SGHRS and YFSETQ. The CDR3 protein is CASSYRDRGGNEQFF. In DNA form, the CDR3 reads TGCGCCAGCAGCTACCGGGACAGGGGTGGCAATGAGCAGTTCTTC.

The gene calls are TRBV3-1 (or the pseudogene TRBV3-2) and TRBJ1-3, with TRBD1 as a possible D gene (6 bases). Trimming took off 2 bases at V and 9 bases at J, with 8 bases between the two ends. Germline CDR1 reads LGHDT; CDR2 reads YNNKEL (reference sequence). The CDR3 consists of 12 residues. The CDR3 spells CASSQQGPTIYF. The CDR3 DNA sequence: TGTGCCAGCAGCCAACAGGGGCCCACCATATATTTT.

About this clone itself: The sample carries other DNA sequences with the same CDR3. This CDR3 reads CASSVSGGQETQYF. The CDR3 region has the DNA TGTGCCAGCAGCGTAAGTGGGGGGCAAGAGACCCAGTACTTC. This chain uses TRBV9 with TRBJ2-5; a possible D gene is TRBD2 (6 bases). Germline V CDR1 and CDR2: SGDLS, YYNGEE. The germline V and J ends were trimmed by 1 base and 2 bases, with 9 bases remaining between them. This CDR3 has 14 residues. The entire variable domain, with the rest obtained from reference TRBV9 and TRBJ2-5, is as follows: DSGVTQTPKHLITATGQRVTLRCSPRSGDLSVYWYQQSLDQGLQFLIQYYNGEERAKGNILERFSAQQFPDLHSELNLSSLELGDSALYFCASSVSGGQETQYFGPGTRLLVL.

This rearrangement joins TRBV5-1 to TRBJ2-7; the match to TRBD2 covers 13 bases. This CDR3 spans 17 amino acids. The V gene end was trimmed by 4 bases and the J gene end by 6 bases; junction bases not matched to a gene: 13. Germline-derived CDR1 and CDR2 are SGHRS and YFSETQ. In nucleotides, the CDR3 is TGCGCCAGCAGCACGCATCCGGGACTAGCGGGACAAATCGAGCAGTACTTC. Its translation is CASSTHPGLAGQIEQYF.

V is TRBV6-1 and J is TRBJ1-3, with a weak D call TRBD1 (6 bases). Looked up from germline, CDR1 is MNHNS and CDR2 is SASEGT. The CDR3 consists of 16 residues. V was trimmed by 3 bases and J by 3 bases, leaving 15 bases between them. Here the CDR3 DNA reads TGTGCCAGCAGTGAGTTTGGGGGCAGAGGTGGAAACACCATATATTTT. Translation: CASSEFGGRGGNTIYF.

This rearrangement joins TRBV29-1 to TRBJ2-1; TRBD2 agrees at 9 bases. Germline CDR1 and CDR2: SQVTM and ANQGSEA. This CDR3 contains 14 residues. V was pared by 7 bases and J by 9 bases, with 13 bases of the junction left unmatched. In DNA, the CDR3 is TGCAGCGCCTCAGTCCGCGGGAGGGCCACTGAGCAGTTCTTC. The encoded protein is CSASVRGRATEQFF.

V and J are TRBV3-1 (or the pseudogene TRBV3-2) and TRBJ2-1; perhaps TRBD1 as D (5 bases). This CDR3 is 17 amino acids long. The V gene lost 5 bases and the J gene lost 10 bases, with 27 bases spanning the gap. CDR1 LGHDT and CDR2 YNNKEL come from the germline V gene (reference sequence). Here the CDR3 DNA reads TGTGCCAGCAGCACAAACGATAGGGTCCCCAGGGCCGGAGAGCAGTTCTTC. Encoded protein: CASSTNDRVPRAGEQFF.

V usage is TRBV3-1 (or the pseudogene TRBV3-2) and J usage is TRBJ1-2; D is perhaps TRBD1 (5 bases). This CDR3 comprises 14 residues. CDR1 LGHDT and CDR2 YNNKEL come from the germline V gene (reference sequence). Trimming cost V 0 bases and J 5 bases, with 10 bases left between them. CDR3 residues: CASSQDAGWYGYTF. The CDR3 DNA reads TGTGCCAGCAGCCAAGACGCAGGGTGGTATGGCTACACCTTC.

J is TRBJ2-5 and V is TRBV18, with 9 bases matching TRBD1. Germline CDR1 and CDR2: KGHSH and LQKENI. V gave up 2 bases and J gave up 5 bases; unmatched junction bases: 6. The CDR3 runs 15 residues. CDR3 bases: TGTGCCAGCTCACCAGGACAGGGGATGCAGGAGACCCAGTACTTC. It is translated as CASSPGQGMQETQYF.

The chain employs TRBV19 and TRBJ2-7, with D hard to call. With 5 bases removed from V and 6 bases from J, the gap between germline ends came to 8 bases. CDR1 is LNHDA, CDR2 SQIVND, per germline (reference sequence). The CDR3 runs 11 residues. CDR3 region: CASSLRSEQYF. CDR3 coding DNA: TGTGCCAGTAGTCTGAGGAGCGAGCAGTACTTC.